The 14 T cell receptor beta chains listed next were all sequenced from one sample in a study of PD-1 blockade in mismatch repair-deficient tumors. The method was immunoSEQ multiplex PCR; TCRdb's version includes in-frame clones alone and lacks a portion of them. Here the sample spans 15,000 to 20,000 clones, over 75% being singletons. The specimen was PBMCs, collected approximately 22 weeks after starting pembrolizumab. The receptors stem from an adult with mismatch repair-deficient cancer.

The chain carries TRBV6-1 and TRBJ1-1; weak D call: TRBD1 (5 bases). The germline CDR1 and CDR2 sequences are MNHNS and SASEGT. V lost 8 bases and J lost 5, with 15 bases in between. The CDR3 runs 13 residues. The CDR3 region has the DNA TGTGCCAGCCCATCTGGGGGGTTAACTGAAGCTTTCTTT. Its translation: CASPSGGLTEAFF.

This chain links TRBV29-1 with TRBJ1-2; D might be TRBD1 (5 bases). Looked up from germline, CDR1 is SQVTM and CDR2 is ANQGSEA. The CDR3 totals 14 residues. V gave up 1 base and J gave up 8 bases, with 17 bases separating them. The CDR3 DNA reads TGCAGCGTTGAAGTCAGCTCCGGGGGAGCCGGCTACACCTTC. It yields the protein CSVEVSSGGAGYTF.

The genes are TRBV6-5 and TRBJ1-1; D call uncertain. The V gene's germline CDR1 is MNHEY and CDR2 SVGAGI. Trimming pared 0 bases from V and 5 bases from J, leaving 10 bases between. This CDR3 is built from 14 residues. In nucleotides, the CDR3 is TGTGCCAGCAGTTACTCGAGGTTGCTAACTGAAGCTTTCTTT. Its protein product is CASSYSRLLTEAFF.

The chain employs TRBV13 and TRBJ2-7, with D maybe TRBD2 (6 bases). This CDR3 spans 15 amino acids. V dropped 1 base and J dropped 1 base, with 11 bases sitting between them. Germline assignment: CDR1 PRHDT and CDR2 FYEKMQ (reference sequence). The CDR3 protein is CASSLAGAGSYEQYF. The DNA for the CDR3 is TGTGCCAGCAGCTTAGCGGGAGCAGGGTCCTACGAGCAGTACTTC.

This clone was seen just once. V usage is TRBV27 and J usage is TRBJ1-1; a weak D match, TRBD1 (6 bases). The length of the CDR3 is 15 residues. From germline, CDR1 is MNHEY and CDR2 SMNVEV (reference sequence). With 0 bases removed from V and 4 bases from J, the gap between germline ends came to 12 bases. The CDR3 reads CASSLSYREGTEAFF. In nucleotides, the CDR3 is TGTGCCAGCAGTTTATCCTACAGGGAGGGCACTGAAGCTTTCTTT.

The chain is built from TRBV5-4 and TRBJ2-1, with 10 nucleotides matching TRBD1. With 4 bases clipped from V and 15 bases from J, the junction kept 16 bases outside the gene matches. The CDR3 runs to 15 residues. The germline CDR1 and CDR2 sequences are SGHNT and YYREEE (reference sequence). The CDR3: CASSRTGGSIPFGFF. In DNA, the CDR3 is TGTGCCAGCAGCCGGACAGGGGGAAGTATACCTTTTGGGTTCTTC.

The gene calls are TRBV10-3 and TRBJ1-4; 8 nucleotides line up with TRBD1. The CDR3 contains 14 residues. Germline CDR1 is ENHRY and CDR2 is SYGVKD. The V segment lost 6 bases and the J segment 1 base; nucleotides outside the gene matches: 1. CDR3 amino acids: CAISDRGTNEKLFF. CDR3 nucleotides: TGTGCCATCAGCGACAGGGGAACTAATGAAAAACTGTTTTTT.

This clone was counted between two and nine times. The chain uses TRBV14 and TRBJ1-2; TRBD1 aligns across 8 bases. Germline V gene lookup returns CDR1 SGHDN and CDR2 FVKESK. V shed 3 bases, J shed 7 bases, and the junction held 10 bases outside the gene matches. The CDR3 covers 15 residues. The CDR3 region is CASSHPGQGRSGYTF. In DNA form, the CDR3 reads TGTGCCAGCAGCCACCCCGGACAGGGCCGTTCTGGCTACACCTTC. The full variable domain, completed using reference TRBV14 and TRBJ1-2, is EAGVTQFPSHSVIEKGQTVTLRCDPISGHDNLYWYRRVMGKEIKFLLHFVKESKQDESGMPNNRFLAERTGGTYSTLKVQPAELEDSGVYFCASSHPGQGRSGYTFGSGTRLTVV.

The CDR3 sequence: CASSPLGQGDEQYF. As DNA, the CDR3 is TGTGCCAGCTCACCGTTGGGACAGGGTGACGAGCAGTACTTC. The chain is built from TRBV18 and TRBJ2-7; 9 bases agree with TRBD1. V lost 3 bases and J lost 5; bases outside the gene matches: 5. The CDR3 sequence is 14 residues long. Germline V gene data show CDR1 as KGHSH and CDR2 as LQKENI.

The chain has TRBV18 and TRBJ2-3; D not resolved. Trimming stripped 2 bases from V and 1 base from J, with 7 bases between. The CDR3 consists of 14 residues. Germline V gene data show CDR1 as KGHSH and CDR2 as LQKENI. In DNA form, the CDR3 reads TGTGCCAGCTCACCAATAGTGGGCACAGATACGCAGTATTTT. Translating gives CASSPIVGTDTQYF.

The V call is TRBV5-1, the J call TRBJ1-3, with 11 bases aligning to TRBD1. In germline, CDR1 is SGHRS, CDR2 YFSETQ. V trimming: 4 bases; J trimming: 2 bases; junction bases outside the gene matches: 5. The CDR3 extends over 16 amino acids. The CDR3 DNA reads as TGCGCCAGCAGCCTGGACAGGGGGCGCGCTGGAAACACCATATATTTT. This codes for CASSLDRGRAGNTIYF. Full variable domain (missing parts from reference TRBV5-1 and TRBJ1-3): KAGVTQTPRYLIKTRGQQVTLSCSPISGHRSVSWYQQTPGQGLQFLFEYFSETQRNKGNFPGRFSGRQFSNSRSEMNVSTLELGDSALYLCASSLDRGRAGNTIYFGEGSWLTVV.

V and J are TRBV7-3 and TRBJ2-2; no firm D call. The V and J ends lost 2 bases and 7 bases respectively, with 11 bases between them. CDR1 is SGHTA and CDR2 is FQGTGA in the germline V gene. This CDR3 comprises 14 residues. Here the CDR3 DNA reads TGTGCCAGCAGCTTAGGGTCGGGTGGCGGGGAGCTGTTTTTT. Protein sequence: CASSLGSGGGELFF.

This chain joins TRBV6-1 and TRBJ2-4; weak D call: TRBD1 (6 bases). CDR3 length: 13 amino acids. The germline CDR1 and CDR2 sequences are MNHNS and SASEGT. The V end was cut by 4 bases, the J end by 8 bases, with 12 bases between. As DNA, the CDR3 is TGTGCCAGCAGTGGGGCAAACAGGGACATTCAGTACTTC. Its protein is CASSGANRDIQYF.

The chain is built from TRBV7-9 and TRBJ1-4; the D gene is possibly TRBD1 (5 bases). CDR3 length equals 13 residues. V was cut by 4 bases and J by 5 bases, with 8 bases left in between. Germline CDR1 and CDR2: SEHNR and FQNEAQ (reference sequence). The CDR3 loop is CASSSRQNEKLFF. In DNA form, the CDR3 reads TGTGCCAGCAGCTCCCGACAGAATGAAAAACTGTTTTTT.